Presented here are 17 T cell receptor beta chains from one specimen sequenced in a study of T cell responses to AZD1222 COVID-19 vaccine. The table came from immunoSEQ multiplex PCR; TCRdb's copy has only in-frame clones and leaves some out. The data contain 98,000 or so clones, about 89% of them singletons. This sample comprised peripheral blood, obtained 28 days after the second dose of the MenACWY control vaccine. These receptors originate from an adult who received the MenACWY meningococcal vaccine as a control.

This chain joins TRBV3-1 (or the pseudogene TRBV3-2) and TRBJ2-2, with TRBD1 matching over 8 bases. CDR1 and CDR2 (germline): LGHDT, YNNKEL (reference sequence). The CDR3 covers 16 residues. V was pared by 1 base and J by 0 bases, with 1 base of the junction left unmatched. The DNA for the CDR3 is TGTGCCAGCAGCCAAGCAGGGGGCGCGAACACCGGGGAGCTGTTTTTT. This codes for CASSQAGGANTGELFF.

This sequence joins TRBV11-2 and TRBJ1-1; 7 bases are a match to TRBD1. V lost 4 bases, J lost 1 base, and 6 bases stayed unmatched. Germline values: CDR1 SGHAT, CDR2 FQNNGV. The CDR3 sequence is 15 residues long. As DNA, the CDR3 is TGTGCCAGCAGCTCAAGACAGGGCGGGAACACTGAAGCTTTCTTT. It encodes CASSSRQGGNTEAFF.

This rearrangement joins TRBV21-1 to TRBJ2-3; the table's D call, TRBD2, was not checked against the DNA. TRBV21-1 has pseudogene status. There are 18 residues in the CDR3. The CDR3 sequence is CASSNKPEESSILDTQYF. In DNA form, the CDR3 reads TGTGCCAGCAGCAATAAGCCCGAGGAATCCTCCATCCTAGATACGCAGTATTTT.

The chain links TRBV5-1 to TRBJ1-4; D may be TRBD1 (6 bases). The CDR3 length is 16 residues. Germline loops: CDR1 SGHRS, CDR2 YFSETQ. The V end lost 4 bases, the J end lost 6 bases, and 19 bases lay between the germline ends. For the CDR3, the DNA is TGCGCCAGCAGCCCGGGTCGGGGGCCGGTGGATGAAAAACTGTTTTTT. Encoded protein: CASSPGRGPVDEKLFF.

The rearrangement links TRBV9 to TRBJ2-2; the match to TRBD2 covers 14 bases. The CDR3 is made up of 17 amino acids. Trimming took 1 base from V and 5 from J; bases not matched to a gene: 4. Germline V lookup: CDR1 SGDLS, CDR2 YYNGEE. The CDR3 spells CASSVPRTSGGTGELFF. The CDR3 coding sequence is TGTGCCAGCAGCGTACCGAGGACTAGCGGGGGGACCGGGGAGCTGTTTTTT.

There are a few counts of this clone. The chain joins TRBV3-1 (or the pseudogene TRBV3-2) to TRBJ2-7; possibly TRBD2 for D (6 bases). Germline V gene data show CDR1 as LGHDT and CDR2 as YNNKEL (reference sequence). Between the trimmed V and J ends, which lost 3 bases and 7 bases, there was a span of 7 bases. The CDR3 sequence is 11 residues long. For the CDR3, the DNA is TGTGCCAGCAGCCAGGCGGGGGAGCAGTACTTC. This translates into CASSQAGEQYF.

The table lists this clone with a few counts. As DNA, the CDR3 is TGTGCCACCAGCAATGGAATAGGCAGGTACACTGAAGCTTTCTTT. It yields the protein CATSNGIGRYTEAFF. V usage is TRBV15 and J usage is TRBJ1-1, with D unclear. The CDR3 extends over 15 amino acids. V dropped 4 bases and J dropped 3 bases, with 15 bases sitting between them. The germline gives CDR1 LNHNV, CDR2 YYDKDF (reference sequence).

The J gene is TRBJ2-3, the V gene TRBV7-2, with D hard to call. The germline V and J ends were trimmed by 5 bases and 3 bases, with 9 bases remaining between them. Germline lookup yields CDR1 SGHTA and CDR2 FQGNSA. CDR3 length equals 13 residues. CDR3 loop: CASSSEQTDTQYF. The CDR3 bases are TGTGCCAGCAGCAGTGAGCAGACAGATACGCAGTATTTT.

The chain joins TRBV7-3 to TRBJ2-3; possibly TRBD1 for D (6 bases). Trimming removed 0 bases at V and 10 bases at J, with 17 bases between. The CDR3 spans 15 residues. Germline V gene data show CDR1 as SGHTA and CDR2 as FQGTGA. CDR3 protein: CASSLTPGTSDAQYF. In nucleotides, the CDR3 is TGTGCCAGCAGCTTAACGCCAGGGACATCCGACGCGCAGTATTTT.

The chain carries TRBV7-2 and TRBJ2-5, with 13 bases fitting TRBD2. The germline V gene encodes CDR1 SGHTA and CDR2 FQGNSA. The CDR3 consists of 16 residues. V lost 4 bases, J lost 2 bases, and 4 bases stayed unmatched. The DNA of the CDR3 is TGTGCCAGCAGCTCACCGGGACTAGCGGGACAAGAGACCCAGTACTTC. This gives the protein CASSSPGLAGQETQYF.

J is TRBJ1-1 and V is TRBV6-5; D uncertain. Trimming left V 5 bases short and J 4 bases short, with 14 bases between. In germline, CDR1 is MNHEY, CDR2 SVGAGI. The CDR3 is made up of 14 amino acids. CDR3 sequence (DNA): TGTGCCAGCAGTAGGAGGGTAGGGATCACTGAAGCTTTCTTT. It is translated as CASSRRVGITEAFF.

DNA for the CDR3: TGTGCCAGTAGTATAGTGAGGCAGGACTTAATCTTAGTGCAGCCCCAGCATTTT. It specifies CASSIVRQDLILVQPQHF. This chain uses TRBV19 with TRBJ1-5, with D unclear. Trimming removed 1 base at V and 7 bases at J, with 23 bases between. The CDR3 totals 18 residues. Germline V CDR1 and CDR2: LNHDA, SQIVND (reference sequence).

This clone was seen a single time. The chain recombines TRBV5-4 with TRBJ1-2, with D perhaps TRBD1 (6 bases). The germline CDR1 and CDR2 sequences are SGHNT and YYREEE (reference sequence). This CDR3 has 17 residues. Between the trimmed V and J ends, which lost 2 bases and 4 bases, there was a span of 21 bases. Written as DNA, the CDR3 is TGTGCCAGCAGCTTCCCCACCGGTGGGGGGGGCGCCTATGGCTACACCTTC. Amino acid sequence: CASSFPTGGGGAYGYTF.

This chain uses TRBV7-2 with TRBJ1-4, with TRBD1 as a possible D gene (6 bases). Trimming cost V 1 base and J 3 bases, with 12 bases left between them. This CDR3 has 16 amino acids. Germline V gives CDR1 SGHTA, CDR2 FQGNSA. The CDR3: CASSLERGGANEKLFF. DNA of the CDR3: TGTGCCAGCAGCTTAGAAAGGGGGGGTGCTAATGAAAAACTGTTTTTT.

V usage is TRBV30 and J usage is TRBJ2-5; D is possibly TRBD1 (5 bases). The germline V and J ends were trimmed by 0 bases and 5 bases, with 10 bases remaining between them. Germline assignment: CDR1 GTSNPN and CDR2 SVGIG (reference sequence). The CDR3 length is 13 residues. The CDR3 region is CAWSVAGRETQYF. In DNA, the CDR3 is TGTGCCTGGAGTGTAGCAGGGCGGGAGACCCAGTACTTC.

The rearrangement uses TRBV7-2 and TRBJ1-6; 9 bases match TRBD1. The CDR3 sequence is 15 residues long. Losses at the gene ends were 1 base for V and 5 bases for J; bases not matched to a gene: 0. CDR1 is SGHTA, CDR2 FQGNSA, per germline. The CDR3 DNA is TGTGCCAGCAGCTTAGGACAGGGGGATAATTCACCCCTCCACTTT. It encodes CASSLGQGDNSPLHF.

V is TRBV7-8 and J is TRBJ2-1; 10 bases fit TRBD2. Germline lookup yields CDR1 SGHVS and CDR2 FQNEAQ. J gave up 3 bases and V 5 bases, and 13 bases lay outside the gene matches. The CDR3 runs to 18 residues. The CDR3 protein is CASSAWGIRTSGYNEQFF. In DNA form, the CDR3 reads TGTGCCAGCAGCGCCTGGGGAATTAGGACTAGCGGCTACAATGAGCAGTTCTTC.